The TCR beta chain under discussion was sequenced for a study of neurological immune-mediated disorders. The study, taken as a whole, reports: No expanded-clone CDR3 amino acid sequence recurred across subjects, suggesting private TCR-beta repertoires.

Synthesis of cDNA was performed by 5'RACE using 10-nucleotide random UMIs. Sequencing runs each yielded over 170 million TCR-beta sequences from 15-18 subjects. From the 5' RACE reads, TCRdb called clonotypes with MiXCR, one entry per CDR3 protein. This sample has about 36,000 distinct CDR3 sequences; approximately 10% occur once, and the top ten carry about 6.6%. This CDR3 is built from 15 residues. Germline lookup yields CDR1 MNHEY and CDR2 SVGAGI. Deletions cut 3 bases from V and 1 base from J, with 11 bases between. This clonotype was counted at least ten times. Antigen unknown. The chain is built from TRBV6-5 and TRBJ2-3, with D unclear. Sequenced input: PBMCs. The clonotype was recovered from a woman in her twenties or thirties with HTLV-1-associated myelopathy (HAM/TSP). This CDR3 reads CASSYGQVGTDTQYF. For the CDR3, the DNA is TGTGCCAGCAGTTATGGGCAGGTGGGCACAGATACGCAGTATTTT.